The next 27 T cell receptor beta chains were all read from a single sample in a study of cytomegalovirus exposure and HLA in healthy donors. Vbeta (60) and Jbeta (13) primers were used in the PCR. TCRdb's table, derived via immunoSEQ multiplex PCR, lists solely in-frame clones and lacks some. Here the sample spans 150,000 to 200,000 clones, roughly four fifths being singletons. Sequenced: PBMCs. The receptors come from a middle-aged man in good health and CMV-seronegative.

The chain recombines TRBV7-3 with TRBJ2-6; the D gene is possibly TRBD1 (5 bases). Trimming pared 3 bases from V and 2 bases from J, leaving 8 bases between. This CDR3 has 15 residues. Per the germline V gene, CDR1 is SGHTA and CDR2 is FQGTGA. The CDR3 loop is CASSFAGPGANVLTF. The DNA for the CDR3 is TGTGCCAGCAGCTTCGCAGGGCCTGGGGCCAACGTCCTGACTTTC. The full variable domain, with the rest looked up from reference TRBV7-3 and TRBJ2-6, is GAGVSQTPSNKVTEKGKYVELRCDPISGHTALYWYRQSLGQGPEFLIYFQGTGAADDSGLPNDRFFAVRPEGSVSTLKIQRTERGDSAVYLCASSFAGPGANVLTFGAGSRLTVL.

The CDR3 sequence: CASSQDARGRTGIYEQYF. DNA for the CDR3: TGCGCCAGCAGCCAAGACGCCAGGGGGCGGACCGGGATCTACGAGCAGTACTTC. The gene calls are TRBV4-3 and TRBJ2-7, with 8 bases that match TRBD1. Germline CDR1 is LGHNA and CDR2 is YSLEER. The CDR3 loop spans 18 amino acids. The V segment lost 0 bases and the J segment 3 bases; nucleotides outside the gene matches: 13.

The chain employs TRBV30 and TRBJ2-7, with 7 positions matching TRBD2. CDR3 length: 13 amino acids. Per the germline V gene, CDR1 is GTSNPN and CDR2 is SVGIG (reference sequence). The ends lost 1 base at V and 3 bases at J; junction bases unmatched: 3. This CDR3 is CAWSGGGSYEQYF. The CDR3 DNA reads TGTGCCTGGAGTGGAGGCGGGAGCTACGAGCAGTACTTC. Using reference TRBV30 and TRBJ2-7 for the parts outside the CDR3, the full variable domain is SQTIHQWPATLVQPVGSPLSLECTVEGTSNPNLYWYRQAAGRGLQLLFYSVGIGQISSEVPQNLSASRPQDRQFILSSKKLLLSDSGFYLCAWSGGGSYEQYFGPGTRLTVT.

The chain links TRBV28 to TRBJ1-1, with TRBD1 identical over 7 bases. The V and J ends lost 4 bases and 2 bases, in that order; junction bases with no gene match: 4. In germline, CDR1 is MDHEN, CDR2 SYDVKM. The CDR3 runs 14 residues. DNA for the CDR3: TGTGCCAGCAGTTCCGGGACAGCCAACACTGAAGCTTTCTTT. Its translation: CASSSGTANTEAFF.

This clone was seen only once. V gene TRBV19 combines with J gene TRBJ1-4; tentatively, D is TRBD1 (6 bases). This CDR3 is built from 15 residues. V was trimmed by 5 bases and J by 3 bases, leaving 13 bases between them. Germline lookup yields CDR1 LNHDA and CDR2 SQIVND (reference sequence). CDR3 nucleotides: TGTGCCAGTAGTCCCAGACAGGTTCCTAATGAAAAACTGTTTTTT. Protein product: CASSPRQVPNEKLFF.

The gene calls are TRBV28 and TRBJ1-4, with TRBD1 as a possible D gene (5 bases). Germline CDR1 is MDHEN and CDR2 is SYDVKM. Trimming removed 7 bases from V and 4 bases from J, with 16 bases in between. This CDR3 has 15 amino acids. The CDR3 DNA sequence: TGTGCCAGCAACCTAGGGGCAGCGAATAATGAAAAACTGTTTTTT. It yields the protein CASNLGAANNEKLFF.

The chain has TRBV7-2 and TRBJ1-1, with 9 nucleotides matching TRBD1. Germline values: CDR1 SGHTA, CDR2 FQGNSA. After removal of 5 bases from V and 3 bases from J, the junction contained 4 bases not matched to a gene. This CDR3 comprises 14 residues. The CDR3 protein is CASSLRDRDTEAFF. For the CDR3, the DNA is TGTGCCAGCAGCCTAAGGGACAGGGACACTGAAGCTTTCTTT.

This clone was observed a few times. The V call is TRBV7-2, the J call TRBJ2-1; TRBD1 is a possible D gene (6 bases). V lost 11 bases and J lost 3, with 20 bases in between. CDR1 and CDR2 from the germline V gene are SGHTA and FQGNSA. This CDR3 contains 15 residues. As DNA, the CDR3 is TGTGCCGCCGTGCCCGGCGGACAGCGCTACAATGAGCAGTTCTTC. It specifies CAAVPGGQRYNEQFF.

The V gene is TRBV30, the J gene TRBJ1-1, with D perhaps matching TRBD1 (5 bases). This CDR3 contains 13 residues. V lost 2 bases and J lost 5, with 12 bases in between. CDR1 is GTSNPN, CDR2 SVGIG, per germline (reference sequence). The CDR3 spells CAWSFQGGTEAFF. The CDR3 nucleotides read TGTGCCTGGAGTTTCCAGGGCGGTACTGAAGCTTTCTTT.

The rearrangement joins TRBV5-1 to TRBJ1-1; 12 bases map to TRBD1. In germline, CDR1 is SGHRS, CDR2 YFSETQ. This CDR3 has 16 residues. Trimming cost V 2 bases and J 1 base; bases outside gene matches: 3. For the CDR3, the DNA is TGCGCCAGCAGCTTACGGGACAGGGGGCGGAACACTGAAGCTTTCTTT. Translation: CASSLRDRGRNTEAFF.

The chain recombines TRBV4-2 with TRBJ2-1, with D possibly matching TRBD2 (6 bases). Germline lookup yields CDR1 LGHNA and CDR2 YNFKEQ. The ends were cut back, 4 bases at V and 4 bases at J, with 14 bases in the middle. The CDR3 length is 15 residues. The CDR3 DNA reads TGTGCCAGCAGCCCCACCCGGACTAATTACAATGAGCAGTTCTTC. It codes for CASSPTRTNYNEQFF.

This clone was detected once. The V call is TRBV7-2, the J call TRBJ1-2, with no clear D. This CDR3 region has 14 residues. Deletions cut 2 bases from V and 6 bases from J, with 13 bases between. Germline CDR1 reads SGHTA; CDR2 reads FQGNSA. The CDR3 sequence: CASSLRGSGDGYTF. CDR3 nucleotides: TGTGCCAGCAGCTTAAGAGGGTCCGGAGATGGCTACACCTTC.

J is TRBJ2-7 and V is TRBV9; D is possibly TRBD2 (6 bases). Germline V CDR1 and CDR2: SGDLS, YYNGEE. The CDR3 is 15 amino acids. Trimming pared 4 bases from V and 6 bases from J, leaving 20 bases between. The CDR3 DNA follows: TGTGCCAGCAGCTTCCGGGGGTCGGGACGTCTCGAGCAGTACTTC. Translating it yields CASSFRGSGRLEQYF. The complete variable domain, with remaining parts taken from reference TRBV9 and TRBJ2-7, reads DSGVTQTPKHLITATGQRVTLRCSPRSGDLSVYWYQQSLDQGLQFLIQYYNGEERAKGNILERFSAQQFPDLHSELNLSSLELGDSALYFCASSFRGSGRLEQYFGPGTRLTVT.

V is TRBV30 and J is TRBJ2-1; TRBD1 agrees at 9 bases. Germline lookup yields CDR1 GTSNPN and CDR2 SVGIG (reference sequence). The CDR3 is made up of 15 amino acids. V was pared by 3 bases and J by 3 bases, with 6 bases of the junction left unmatched. In DNA, the CDR3 is TGTGCCTGGAGGGGCGACAGGGGGGGCTACAATGAGCAGTTCTTC. This encodes CAWRGDRGGYNEQFF.

The CDR3 coding sequence is TGTGCCAGCAGCCCCACTAGCGGGGCCCTCACAGATACGCAGTATTTT. Translating gives CASSPTSGALTDTQYF. The chain recombines TRBV9 with TRBJ2-3; 10 nucleotides line up with TRBD2. The CDR3 loop spans 16 amino acids. Germline V CDR1 and CDR2: SGDLS, YYNGEE. The ends lost 4 bases at V and 2 bases at J; junction bases unmatched: 7. The whole variable domain, remainder taken from reference TRBV9 and TRBJ2-3, is DSGVTQTPKHLITATGQRVTLRCSPRSGDLSVYWYQQSLDQGLQFLIQYYNGEERAKGNILERFSAQQFPDLHSELNLSSLELGDSALYFCASSPTSGALTDTQYFGPGTRLTVL.

This clone was observed once. The chain recombines TRBV7-9 with TRBJ2-7; tentatively, D is TRBD1 (6 bases). The CDR3 spans 15 residues. V lost 5 bases, J lost 0 bases, and 14 bases lay in between. CDR1 is SEHNR, CDR2 FQNEAQ, per germline (reference sequence). Here the CDR3 DNA reads TGTGCCAGCAGCCAGGGGTTTTTTCGCTCCTACGAGCAGTACTTC. This encodes CASSQGFFRSYEQYF.

The chain employs TRBV7-2 and TRBJ1-1, with a tentative D call TRBD1 (6 bases). Germline CDR1 and CDR2: SGHTA and FQGNSA. The CDR3 has 15 residues. V was pared by 4 bases and J by 4 bases, with 16 bases between. The CDR3 region is CASSSHGGSVTEAFF. CDR3 DNA sequence: TGTGCCAGCAGCTCCCATGGGGGCTCGGTCACTGAAGCTTTCTTT.

CDR3 sequence (DNA): TGTGCCAGCAGCCGGGGGACAGTCCTTCACTTT. Its protein product is CASSRGTVLHF. The V call is TRBV7-2, the J call TRBJ1-6, with 7 bases lining up with TRBD1. J gave up 19 bases and V 5 bases, and 8 bases lay outside the gene matches. CDR1 and CDR2 from the germline V gene are SGHTA and FQGNSA. This CDR3 is built from 11 residues.

This chain connects TRBV4-2 to TRBJ1-5; D remains unclear. V lost 0 bases to trimming and J lost 8 bases, with 14 bases between them. This CDR3 comprises 15 residues. Per the germline V gene, CDR1 is LGHNA and CDR2 is YNFKEQ. For the CDR3, the DNA is TGTGCCAGCAGCCAAGATCGAGGGAGGACGGAGCCCCAGCATTTT. Translated, it gives CASSQDRGRTEPQHF.

The chain recombines TRBV18 with TRBJ2-1, with 8 bases lining up with TRBD2. Looked up from germline, CDR1 is KGHSH and CDR2 is LQKENI. The CDR3 contains 16 residues. With 0 bases clipped from V and 3 bases from J, the junction kept 4 bases outside the gene matches. This CDR3 is CASSPPSSGYYNEQFF. The CDR3 coding sequence is TGTGCCAGCTCACCACCTTCTAGCGGGTACTACAATGAGCAGTTCTTC.

In its sample, this clone was seen once. The J gene is TRBJ2-1, the V gene TRBV13, with 10 bases fitting TRBD2. The germline V gene encodes CDR1 PRHDT and CDR2 FYEKMQ (reference sequence). J gave up 4 bases and V 4 bases, and 10 bases lay outside the gene matches. The CDR3 spans 17 residues. The DNA for the CDR3 is TGTGCCAGCAGCTCCCAGAAAGCGGGAGGGTATTACAATGAGCAGTTCTTC. This encodes CASSSQKAGGYYNEQFF. The full variable domain, its missing parts supplied by reference TRBV13 and TRBJ2-1, is AAGVIQSPRHLIKEKRETATLKCYPIPRHDTVYWYQQGPGQDPQFLISFYEKMQSDKGSIPDRFSAQQFSDYHSELNMSSLELGDSALYFCASSSQKAGGYYNEQFFGPGTRLTVL.

Note on this clone: Germline is not matched at one junction end, which may reflect a read error. The V and J genes are TRBV2 and TRBJ2-2; 11 bases fit TRBD2. Looked up from germline, CDR1 is SNHLY and CDR2 is FYNNEI. There are 17 residues in the CDR3. CDR3 residues: CAGSASGVAGGAGELFF. CDR3 sequence (DNA): TGTGCCGGCAGTGCCTCGGGGGTAGCGGGAGGGGCCGGGGAGCTGTTTTTT.

This clone is a singleton in its sample. This chain links TRBV5-1 with TRBJ1-2, with TRBD1 matching over 8 bases. The length of the CDR3 is 14 residues. With V trimmed by 6 bases and J by 3 bases, 7 bases remained unmatched. Germline loops: CDR1 SGHRS, CDR2 YFSETQ. CDR3 DNA sequence: TGCGCCAGCACACGACAGGGGAATGACTATGGCTACACCTTC. Translation gives CASTRQGNDYGYTF.

The chain couples TRBV9 to TRBJ1-5, with 7 bases fitting TRBD1. Germline assignment: CDR1 SGDLS and CDR2 YYNGEE. The length of the CDR3 is 14 residues. V lost 4 bases to trimming and J lost 6 bases; unmatched junction nucleotides: 7. CDR3 region: CASSLQGQGQPQHF. The DNA of the CDR3 is TGTGCCAGCAGCCTACAGGGGCAGGGTCAGCCCCAGCATTTT.

The genes are TRBV5-1 and TRBJ2-7, with 7 bases that match TRBD1. Looked up from germline, CDR1 is SGHRS and CDR2 is YFSETQ. V shed 3 bases, J shed 4 bases, and the junction held 7 bases outside the gene matches. The CDR3 is 14 residues long. The CDR3 loop reads CASSSRQGLYEQYF. As DNA, the CDR3 is TGCGCCAGCAGCTCTCGACAGGGTCTTTACGAGCAGTACTTC.

The rearrangement links TRBV18 to TRBJ2-7, with 10 nucleotides matching TRBD1. V shed 2 bases and J 4 bases; nucleotides not matched to a gene: 8. CDR1 KGHSH and CDR2 LQKENI come from the germline V gene. The CDR3 runs 16 residues. The chain's CDR3 is CASSPEIGQGEYEQYF. The CDR3 DNA is TGTGCCAGCTCACCAGAAATTGGACAGGGGGAGTACGAGCAGTACTTC.

CDR3 sequence: CASSLDRGWNEQFF. The CDR3 DNA follows: TGCGCCAGCAGCCTCGACAGGGGGTGGAATGAGCAGTTCTTC. The rearrangement links TRBV5-1 to TRBJ2-1, with 9 nucleotides matching TRBD1. This CDR3 comprises 14 residues. CDR1 is SGHRS, CDR2 YFSETQ, per germline. The ends lost 4 bases at V and 7 bases at J; junction bases unmatched: 6.